Presented here are 17 T cell receptor beta chains from one specimen sequenced in a study of metastatic and nonmetastatic thyroid tumors. Thyroid surgery was performed in patients who had received no treatment beforehand. With MiXCR, TCRdb called clones anew from the PCR reads. The table records tens of thousands of clones, about 15% of them present only once. The sequenced material came from blood. The receptors were sampled from a female donor with papillary thyroid cancer or a benign thyroid nodule (not recorded which). Some clones in this sample may be carry-over from other donors' samples.

Only a few counts were recorded for this clone. At one of its ends the junction is not consistent with the germline gene, which may arise from a read error. Additional DNA sequences in this sample encode the identical CDR3. CDR3: CASMSSGTGELFF. Here the CDR3 DNA reads TGTGCCAGTATGAGTAGCGGCACCGGGGAGCTATTTTTT. The V gene is TRBV28, the J gene TRBJ2-2, with a weak D call TRBD2 (6 bases). The germline CDR1 and CDR2 sequences are MDHEN and SYDVKM. The CDR3 sequence is 13 residues long.

This clone was detected many times. The chain couples TRBV12-3 or TRBV12-4 to TRBJ2-1; D gene uncertain. The germline V and J ends were trimmed by 7 bases and 4 bases, with 11 bases remaining between them. The CDR3 consists of 13 residues. CDR3 bases: TGTGCCAGCACGCGTAGCCCGTACAATGAGCAGTTCTTC. Protein product: CASTRSPYNEQFF.

This clone was recorded many times. The J gene is TRBJ1-4, the V gene TRBV12-3 or TRBV12-4, with D unclear. The CDR3 sequence is 12 residues long. V gave up 2 bases and J gave up 7 bases, with 5 bases separating them. The CDR3: CASSLRGEKLFF. The DNA for the CDR3 is TGTGCCAGCAGTTTACGGGGTGAAAAACTGTTTTTT.

This clone has a count of ten or more. The chain recombines TRBV6-1 with TRBJ2-5; D might be TRBD2 (6 bases). V lost 5 bases and J lost 4, with 8 bases in between. Germline V CDR1 and CDR2: MNHNS, SASEGT. The CDR3 is 12 amino acids. The CDR3 loop is CASSQEGETQYF. The CDR3 DNA sequence: TGTGCCAGCAGTCAGGAGGGAGAGACCCAGTACTTC.

Worth noting for this clone: The germline gene is not matched at one end of the junction; a read error may be the cause. The chain uses TRBV28 and TRBJ1-2; 8 bases are a match to TRBD1. Germline V gene lookup returns CDR1 MDHEN and CDR2 SYDVKM. This CDR3 contains 13 residues. In DNA form, the CDR3 reads TGTGCCAGCAGACCCCAGGGGGCCCATGGATACACCTTC. Its translation is CASRPQGAHGYTF.

Within the sample, this clone is medium-sized. The chain has TRBV6-5 and TRBJ2-1, with 12 bases identical to TRBD2. V lost 0 bases, J lost 8 bases, and 11 bases stayed unmatched. The germline gives CDR1 MNHEY, CDR2 SVGAGI. The CDR3 covers 18 residues. The CDR3 loop reads CASSYSPGLAGRGYEQFF. CDR3 coding DNA: TGTGCCAGCAGTTACTCACCCGGACTAGCGGGAAGGGGGTATGAGCAGTTCTTC.

In its sample, this clone was seen many times. This chain joins TRBV6-6 and TRBJ1-1, with D possibly matching TRBD1 (5 bases). Germline V gene lookup returns CDR1 MNHNY and CDR2 SVGAGI (reference sequence). This CDR3 has 17 amino acids. V lost 1 base and J 3 bases, leaving 18 bases between the germline ends. CDR3 DNA sequence: TGTGCCAGCAGTTACTACACCCCCTGGGGGGTGTACACTGAAGCTTTCTTT. Protein product: CASSYYTPWGVYTEAFF.

As for this clone: The junction shows a germline mismatch at one end, possibly a read error. This chain links TRBV12-3 or TRBV12-4 with TRBJ2-7; D is ambiguous. The CDR3 covers 12 residues. CDR3 protein: CASSPTVYGQYF. CDR3 bases: TGTGCCAGCAGCCCGACTGTGTACGGGCAGTACTTC.

The sample holds many counts of this clone. The chain recombines TRBV6-1 with TRBJ2-3, with 10 bases that match TRBD2. Germline CDR1 and CDR2: MNHNS and SASEGT. Unmatched junction bases numbered 3, after V lost 5 bases and J lost 1 base. The CDR3 extends over 15 amino acids. The chain's CDR3 is CASSLLAGGTDTQYF. Written as DNA, the CDR3 is TGTGCCAGCAGTCTTCTAGCGGGGGGCACAGATACGCAGTATTTT.

This chain links TRBV4-3 with TRBJ1-5, with D perhaps matching TRBD1 (6 bases). The CDR3 has 14 residues. Germline CDR1 LGHNA, CDR2 YSLEER. The germline V and J ends were trimmed by 3 bases and 4 bases, with 10 bases remaining between them. CDR3 in DNA: TGCGCCAGCAGCCAGGACAGTTTTAATCAGCCCCAGCATTTT. The encoded protein is CASSQDSFNQPQHF.

This chain joins TRBV7-9 and TRBJ2-7, with a tentative D call TRBD2 (5 bases). The CDR3 spans 14 residues. The V gene's germline CDR1 is SEHNR and CDR2 FQNEAQ (reference sequence). V was cut by 10 bases and J by 2 bases, with 18 bases left in between. The chain's CDR3 is CANISRDFPYEQYF. The CDR3 DNA reads as TGTGCCAACATCTCTCGGGATTTCCCCTACGAGCAGTACTTC.

This clone was counted at least ten times. V usage is TRBV28 and J usage is TRBJ2-4, with 8 bases aligning to TRBD2. J was trimmed by 3 bases and V by 2 bases; bases with no gene match: 3. CDR3 length: 15 residues. Per germline, CDR1 MDHEN and CDR2 SYDVKM. The CDR3 DNA is TGTGCCAGCAGTTTAGCGGGAGGAGTCAAAAACATTCAGTACTTC. Encoded protein: CASSLAGGVKNIQYF. Using reference TRBV28 and TRBJ2-4 for the parts outside the CDR3, the full variable domain is DVKVTQSSRYLVKRTGEKVFLECVQDMDHENMFWYRQDPGLGLRLIYFSYDVKMKEKGDIPEGYSVSREKKERFSLILESASTNQTSMYLCASSLAGGVKNIQYFGAGTRLSVL.

This clone showed up many times. This CDR3 reads CASSDRTGPDPYNEQFF. The CDR3, as DNA: TGTGCCAGCAGTGACAGAACCGGGCCCGATCCCTACAATGAGCAGTTCTTC. This rearrangement joins TRBV2 to TRBJ2-1; D remains unclear. The CDR3 is made up of 17 amino acids. V lost 3 bases and J lost 2, with 17 bases in between. From germline, CDR1 is SNHLY and CDR2 FYNNEI.

This clone was recorded many times. The rearrangement joins TRBV7-9 to TRBJ1-1; D gene ambiguous. The CDR3 has 13 residues. Germline-derived CDR1 and CDR2 are SEHNR and FQNEAQ (reference sequence). V was trimmed by 3 bases and J by 2 bases, leaving 7 bases between them. The CDR3, as DNA: TGTGCCAGCAGCTTGACGGATAACACTGAAGCTTTCTTT. It translates to CASSLTDNTEAFF.

Many counts were recorded for this clone. The chain is built from TRBV6-1 and TRBJ1-3, with 7 bases lining up with TRBD1. The CDR3 totals 16 residues. Germline V gene lookup returns CDR1 MNHNS and CDR2 SASEGT. Losses at the gene ends were 3 bases for V and 0 bases for J; bases not matched to a gene: 5. CDR3 sequence: CASSEPGQFSGNTIYF. CDR3 in DNA: TGTGCCAGCAGTGAGCCGGGACAGTTCTCTGGAAACACCATATATTTT.

This clone has a count of ten or more. The chain carries TRBV9 and TRBJ2-1, with D perhaps TRBD2 (6 bases). Trimming took off 2 bases at V and 3 bases at J, with 12 bases between the two ends. Germline CDR1 and CDR2: SGDLS and YYNGEE. The CDR3 contains 15 residues. The CDR3 bases are TGTGCCAGCAGCGTCTCTAGCGCTATCTACAATGAGCAGTTCTTC. It yields the protein CASSVSSAIYNEQFF.

In its sample, this clone was seen many times. A much larger clone lies one base from this, so it may be a read error. The J gene is TRBJ2-5, the V gene TRBV10-3; D gene unclear. Looked up from germline, CDR1 is ENHRY and CDR2 is SYGVKD. The CDR3 has 14 residues. The CDR3 nucleotides are TGTGCCGTCAGTGAGTCGACGTACCAAGAGACCCAGTACTTC. Translating it yields CAVSESTYQETQYF.